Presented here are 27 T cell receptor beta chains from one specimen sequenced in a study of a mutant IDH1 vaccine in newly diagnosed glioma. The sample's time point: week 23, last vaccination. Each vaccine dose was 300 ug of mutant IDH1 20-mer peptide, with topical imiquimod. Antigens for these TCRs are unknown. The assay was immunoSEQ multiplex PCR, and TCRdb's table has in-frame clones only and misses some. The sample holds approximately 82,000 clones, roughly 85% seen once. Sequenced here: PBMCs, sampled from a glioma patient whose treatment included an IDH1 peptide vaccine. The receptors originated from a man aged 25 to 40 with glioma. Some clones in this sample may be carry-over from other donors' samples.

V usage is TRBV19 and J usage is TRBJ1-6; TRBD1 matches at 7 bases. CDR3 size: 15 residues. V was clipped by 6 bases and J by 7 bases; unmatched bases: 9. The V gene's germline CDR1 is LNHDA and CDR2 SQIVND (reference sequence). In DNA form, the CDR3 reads TGTGCCAGTAGGACTACAGGGGAGGGGAATTCACCCCTCCACTTT. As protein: CASRTTGEGNSPLHF.

As DNA, the CDR3 is TGTGCCAGCAGTGCCCTTAATGGGATTTATGAGCAGTTCTTC. Protein sequence: CASSALNGIYEQFF. The chain joins TRBV2 to TRBJ2-1; D gene uncertain. The germline V gene has CDR1 SNHLY and CDR2 FYNNEI. The CDR3 covers 14 residues. V gave up 4 bases and J gave up 8 bases, with 15 bases separating them.

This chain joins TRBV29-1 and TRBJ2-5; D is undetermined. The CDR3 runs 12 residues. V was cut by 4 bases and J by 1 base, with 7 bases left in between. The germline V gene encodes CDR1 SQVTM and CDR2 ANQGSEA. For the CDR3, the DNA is TGCAGCGTTGCGGTCAGCCAAGAGACCCAGTACTTC. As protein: CSVAVSQETQYF.

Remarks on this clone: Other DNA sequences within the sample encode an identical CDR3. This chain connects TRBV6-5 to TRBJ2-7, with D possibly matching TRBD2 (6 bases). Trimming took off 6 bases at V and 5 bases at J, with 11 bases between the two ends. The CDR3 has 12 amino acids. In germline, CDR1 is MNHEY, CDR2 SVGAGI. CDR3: CASRAGKNEQYF. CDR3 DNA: TGTGCCAGCAGGGCGGGGAAGAACGAGCAGTACTTC.

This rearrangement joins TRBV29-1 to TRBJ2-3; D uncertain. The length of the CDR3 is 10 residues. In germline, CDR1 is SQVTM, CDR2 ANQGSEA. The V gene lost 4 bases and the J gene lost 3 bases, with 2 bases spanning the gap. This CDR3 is CSVGTDTQYF. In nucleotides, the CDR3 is TGCAGCGTTGGAACAGATACGCAGTATTTT.

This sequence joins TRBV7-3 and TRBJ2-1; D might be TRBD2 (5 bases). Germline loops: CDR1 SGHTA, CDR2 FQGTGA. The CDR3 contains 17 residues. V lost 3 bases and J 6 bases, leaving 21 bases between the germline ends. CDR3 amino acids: CASSFLNPPRGSNEQFF. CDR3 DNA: TGTGCCAGCAGCTTCCTCAACCCCCCCCGTGGGAGCAATGAGCAGTTCTTC.

The CDR3 DNA reads as TGTGCCAGCAGCTTAGGGGCAGGGGGCCACCAGCCCCAGCATTTT. This codes for CASSLGAGGHQPQHF. The gene calls are TRBV7-8 and TRBJ1-5; 8 bases align to TRBD1. CDR1 is SGHVS, CDR2 FQNEAQ, per germline. The CDR3 has 15 residues. V trimming: 1 base; J trimming: 7 bases; junction bases outside the gene matches: 6. Supplemented by reference TRBV7-8 and TRBJ1-5, the full variable domain reads GAGVSQSPRYKVAKRGQDVALRCDPISGHVSLFWYQQALGQGPEFLTYFQNEAQLDKSGLPSDRFFAERPEGSVSTLKIQRTQQEDSAVYLCASSLGAGGHQPQHFGDGTRLSIL.

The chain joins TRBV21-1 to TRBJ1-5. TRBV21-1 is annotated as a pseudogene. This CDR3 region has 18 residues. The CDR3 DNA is TGTGCCAGCAGCAAACGAATCGGGGAGGGACCCAAGGATCAGCCCCAGCATTTT. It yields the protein CASSKRIGEGPKDQPQHF.

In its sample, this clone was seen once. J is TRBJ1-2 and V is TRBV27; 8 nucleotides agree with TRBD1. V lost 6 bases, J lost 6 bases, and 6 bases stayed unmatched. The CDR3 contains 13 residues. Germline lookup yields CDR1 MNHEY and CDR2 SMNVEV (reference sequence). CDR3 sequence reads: CASSQGAWDGYTF. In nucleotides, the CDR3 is TGTGCCAGCAGCCAGGGGGCCTGGGATGGCTACACCTTC.

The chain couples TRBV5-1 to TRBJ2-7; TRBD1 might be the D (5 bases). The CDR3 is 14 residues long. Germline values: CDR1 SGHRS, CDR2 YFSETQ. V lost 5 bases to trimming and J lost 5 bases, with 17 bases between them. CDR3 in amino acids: CASSYAGAEHEQYF. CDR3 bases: TGCGCCAGCAGTTACGCTGGGGCGGAGCACGAGCAGTACTTC.

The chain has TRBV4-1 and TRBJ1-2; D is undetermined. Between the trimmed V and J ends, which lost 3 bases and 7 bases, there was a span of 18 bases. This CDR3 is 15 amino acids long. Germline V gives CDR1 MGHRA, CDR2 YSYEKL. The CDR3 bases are TGCGCCAGCAGCCATCGATCTTCCCAGGCGGTTGGCTACACCTTC. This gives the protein CASSHRSSQAVGYTF.

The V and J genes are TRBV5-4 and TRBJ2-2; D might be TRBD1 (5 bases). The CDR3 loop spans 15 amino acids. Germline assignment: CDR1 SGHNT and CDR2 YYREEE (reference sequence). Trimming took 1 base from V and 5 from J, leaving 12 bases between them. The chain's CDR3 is CASSLRAGQTGELFF. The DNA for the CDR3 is TGTGCCAGCAGCTTGAGGGCAGGGCAAACCGGGGAGCTGTTTTTT.

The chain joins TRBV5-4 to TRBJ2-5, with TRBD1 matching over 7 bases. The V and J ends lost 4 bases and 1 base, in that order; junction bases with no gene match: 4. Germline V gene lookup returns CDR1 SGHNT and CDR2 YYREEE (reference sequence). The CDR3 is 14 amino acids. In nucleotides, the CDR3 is TGTGCCAGCAGCACAGGGACAGTCCAAGAGACCCAGTACTTC. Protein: CASSTGTVQETQYF.

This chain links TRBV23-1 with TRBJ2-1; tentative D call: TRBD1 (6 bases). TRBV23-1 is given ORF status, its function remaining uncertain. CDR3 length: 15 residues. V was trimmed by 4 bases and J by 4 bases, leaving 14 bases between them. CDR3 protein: CASSPWDTIYNEQFF. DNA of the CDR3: TGCGCCAGCAGTCCTTGGGACACGATATACAATGAGCAGTTCTTC.

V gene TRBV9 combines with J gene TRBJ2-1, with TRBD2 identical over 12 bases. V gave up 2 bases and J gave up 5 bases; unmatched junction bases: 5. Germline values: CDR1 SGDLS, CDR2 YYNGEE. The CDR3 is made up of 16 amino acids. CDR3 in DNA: TGTGCCAGCAGCGTTACTAGCGGGAGGTTCGACAATGAGCAGTTCTTC. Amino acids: CASSVTSGRFDNEQFF.

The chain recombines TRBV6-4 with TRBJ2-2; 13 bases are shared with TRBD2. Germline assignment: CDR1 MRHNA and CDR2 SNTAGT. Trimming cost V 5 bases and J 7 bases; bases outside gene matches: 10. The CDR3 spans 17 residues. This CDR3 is CASSPSLAGGMRGELFF. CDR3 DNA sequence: TGTGCCAGCAGTCCTTCACTAGCGGGAGGGATGCGCGGGGAGCTGTTTTTT.

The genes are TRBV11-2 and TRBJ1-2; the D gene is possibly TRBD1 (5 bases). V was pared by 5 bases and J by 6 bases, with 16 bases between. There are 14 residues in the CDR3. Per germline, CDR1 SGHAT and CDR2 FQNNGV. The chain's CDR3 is CASSPAGSRDGYTF. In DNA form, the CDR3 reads TGTGCCAGCAGCCCAGCAGGGTCCCGAGATGGCTACACCTTC.

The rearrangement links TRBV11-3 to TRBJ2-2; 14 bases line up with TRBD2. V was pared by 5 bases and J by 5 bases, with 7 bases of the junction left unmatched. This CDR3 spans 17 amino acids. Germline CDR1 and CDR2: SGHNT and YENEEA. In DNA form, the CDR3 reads TGTGCCAGCAGCCTGACTAGCGGGAGGGCCGCAACCGGGGAGCTGTTTTTT. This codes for CASSLTSGRAATGELFF.

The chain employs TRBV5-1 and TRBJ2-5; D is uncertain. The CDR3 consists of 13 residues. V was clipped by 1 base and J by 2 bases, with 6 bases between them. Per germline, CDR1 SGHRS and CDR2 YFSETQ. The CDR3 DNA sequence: TGCGCCAGCAGCTTGTTAGGGCAAGAGACCCAGTACTTC. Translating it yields CASSLLGQETQYF.

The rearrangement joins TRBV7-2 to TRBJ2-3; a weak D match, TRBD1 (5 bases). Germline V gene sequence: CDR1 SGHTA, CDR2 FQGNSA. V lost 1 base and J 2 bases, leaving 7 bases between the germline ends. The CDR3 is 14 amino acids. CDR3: CASSLGGPTDTQYF. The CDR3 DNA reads TGTGCCAGCAGCTTAGGGGGCCCCACAGATACGCAGTATTTT.

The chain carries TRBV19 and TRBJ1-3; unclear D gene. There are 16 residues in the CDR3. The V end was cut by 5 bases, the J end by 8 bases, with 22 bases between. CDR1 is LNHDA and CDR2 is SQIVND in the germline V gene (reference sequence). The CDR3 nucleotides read TGTGCCAGTAGTCGCAAGGAGCCCTCGGTCTTGGACACCATATATTTT. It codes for CASSRKEPSVLDTIYF.

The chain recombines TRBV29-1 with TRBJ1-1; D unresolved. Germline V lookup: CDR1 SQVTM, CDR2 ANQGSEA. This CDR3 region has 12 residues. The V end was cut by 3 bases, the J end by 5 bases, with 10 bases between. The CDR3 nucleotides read TGCAGCGTTGACGTCAGTCGGACTGAAGCTTTCTTT. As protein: CSVDVSRTEAFF.

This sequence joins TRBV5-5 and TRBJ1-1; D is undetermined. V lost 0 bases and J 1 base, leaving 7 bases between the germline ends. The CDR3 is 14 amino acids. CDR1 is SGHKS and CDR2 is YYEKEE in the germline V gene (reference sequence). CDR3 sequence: CASSLELGNTEAFF. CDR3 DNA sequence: TGTGCCAGCAGCTTGGAGCTAGGGAACACTGAAGCTTTCTTT.

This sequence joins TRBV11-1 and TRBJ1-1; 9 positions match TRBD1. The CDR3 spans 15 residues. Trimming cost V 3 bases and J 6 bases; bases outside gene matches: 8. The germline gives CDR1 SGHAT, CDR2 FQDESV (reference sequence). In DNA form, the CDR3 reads TGTGCCAGCAGCTTGGGAGGGACAGGGCAGCCTGAAGCTTTCTTT. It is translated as CASSLGGTGQPEAFF.

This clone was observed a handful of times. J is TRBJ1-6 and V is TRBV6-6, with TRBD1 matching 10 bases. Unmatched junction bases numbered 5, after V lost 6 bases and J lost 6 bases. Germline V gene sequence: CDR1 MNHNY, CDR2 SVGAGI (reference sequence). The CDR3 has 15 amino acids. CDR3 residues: CASSPRDRGNSPLHF. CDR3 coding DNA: TGTGCCAGCAGCCCGAGGGACAGGGGTAATTCACCCCTCCACTTT.

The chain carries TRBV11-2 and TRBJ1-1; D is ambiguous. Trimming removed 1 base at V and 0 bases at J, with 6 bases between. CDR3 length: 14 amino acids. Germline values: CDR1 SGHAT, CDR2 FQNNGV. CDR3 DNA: TGTGCCAGCAGCTTAGGACCCATGAACACTGAAGCTTTCTTT. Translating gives CASSLGPMNTEAFF.

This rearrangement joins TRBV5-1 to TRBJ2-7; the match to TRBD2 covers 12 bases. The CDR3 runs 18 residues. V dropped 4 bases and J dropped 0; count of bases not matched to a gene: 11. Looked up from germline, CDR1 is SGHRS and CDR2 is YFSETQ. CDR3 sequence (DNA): TGCGCCAGCAGCGCGGCCGGGACTAGCGGGCGGGTCTCCTACGAGCAGTACTTC. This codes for CASSAAGTSGRVSYEQYF.